Included here is one TCR beta chain sequence, with context. The sample originates from a study of blood T cell repertoires in COVID-19. V shed 8 bases and J shed 0 bases, with 5 bases lying between them. The CDR3 covers 12 residues. Germline V CDR1 and CDR2: SNHLY, FYNNEI. Only in-frame clones appear in the TCRdb table, and some are missing; sequencing was by immunoSEQ multiplex PCR. Of 200,000 to 250,000 clones listed, almost 90% are singletons. This sequence joins TRBV2 and TRBJ1-5, with D perhaps TRBD1 (5 bases). This clonotype was obtained from a man between 25 and 39 years old who had been exposed to COVID-19. The sample taken for sequencing was PBMCs or T cells enriched from blood (not recorded which). The CDR3 spells CASGHSNQPQHF. CDR3 coding DNA: TGTGCCAGCGGACATAGCAATCAGCCCCAGCATTTT. The full variable domain, rest sourced from reference TRBV2 and TRBJ1-5, is EPEVTQTPSHQVTQMGQEVILRCVPISNHLYFYWYRQILGQKVEFLVSFYNNEISEKSEIFDDQFSVERPDGSNFTLKIRSTKLEDSAMYFCASGHSNQPQHFGDGTRLSIL.